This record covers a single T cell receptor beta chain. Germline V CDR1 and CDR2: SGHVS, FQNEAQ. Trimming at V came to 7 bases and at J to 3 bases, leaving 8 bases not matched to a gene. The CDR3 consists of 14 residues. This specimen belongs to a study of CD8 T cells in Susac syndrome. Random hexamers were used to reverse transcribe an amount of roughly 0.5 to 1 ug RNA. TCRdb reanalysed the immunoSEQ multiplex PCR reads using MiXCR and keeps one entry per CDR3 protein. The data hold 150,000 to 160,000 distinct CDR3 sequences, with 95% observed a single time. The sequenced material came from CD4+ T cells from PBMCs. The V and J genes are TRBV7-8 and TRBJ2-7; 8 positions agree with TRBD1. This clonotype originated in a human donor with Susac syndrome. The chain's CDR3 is CASIPGTGHYEQYF. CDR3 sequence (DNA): TGTGCCAGCATCCCCGGGACAGGCCACTACGAGCAGTACTTC.